A selection of T cell receptor beta chains follows, all from one sample in a study of human T cells and chemical hapten exposure. Each CDR3 protein gets one entry after TCRdb re-called the RACE reads with MiXCR. Of 97,000 or so distinct CDR3 sequences in the sample, around 25% were seen once. The material sequenced was whole blood, taken in connection with sensitization to the hapten diphenylcyclopropenone (DPC). These receptors originate from a man aged 35-49 years with alopecia areata. Some clones in this sample may be carry-over from other donors' samples. The CDR3 runs from the conserved cysteine through the conserved F or W. The D gene is left open where the match is weak. Expanded clones are given a class, and other clones once, few, many or no size at all.

V	size	D	J	DNA	CDR3
TRBV18	few	TRBD1	TRBJ1-1	TGTGCCAGCTCACCCCAATCAGCCAGGGGGCGAAACACTGAAGCTTTCTTT	CASSPQSARGRNTEAFF
TRBV27	few	.	TRBJ1-3	TGTGCCAGCAGCATCACAGGGAACTCTGGAAACACCATATATTTT	CASSITGNSGNTIYF
TRBV5-1	.	.	TRBJ1-6	TGCGCCAGCAGCTTCGAGGGGGATAATTCACCCCTCCACTTT	CASSFEGDNSPLHF
TRBV29-1	.	.	TRBJ2-4	TGCAGCGTTGTTCCTAGCGCAAACATTCAGTACTTC	CSVVPSANIQYF
TRBV28	.	.	TRBJ2-5	TGTGCCAGCAGTTCCTCAGCGAGCCCCTCCCAAGAGACCCAGTACTTC	CASSSSASPSQETQYF
TRBV28	.	.	TRBJ1-1	TGTGCCACTTCGCGCTCGGGGTACAACACTGAAGCTTTCTTT	CATSRSGYNTEAFF
TRBV20-1	.	.	TRBJ1-2	TGCAGTGCTAGTCTCTGGCAGCCTCAGTCCAACTATGGCTACACCTTC	CSASLWQPQSNYGYTF
TRBV6-5	few	TRBD1	TRBJ2-7	TGTGCCAGCAAGAGGACAGGGTCTTCCTACGAGCAGTACTTC	CASKRTGSSYEQYF
TRBV4-3	few	.	TRBJ2-7	TGCGCCAGCAGCCAAGAGTTCAGGGGAAGCCACGAGCAGTACTTC	CASSQEFRGSHEQYF
TRBV20-1	.	.	TRBJ2-7	TGCAGTGCTAGGGCTGGGCGGACAAACCAACCGCAGTACTTC	CSARAGRTNQPQYF
TRBV28	.	.	TRBJ2-5	TGTGCCAGCAGTACCCCACAAGAGACCCAGTACTTC	CASSTPQETQYF
TRBV12-3/TRBV12-4	.	TRBD1	TRBJ2-1	TGTGCCAGCAAAGGACAGGGGGCGAGTGAGCAGTTCTTC	CASKGQGASEQFF
TRBV27	.	.	TRBJ1-6	TGTGCCAGCAGTTCCCCGGGGGGGAATGGTTCACCCCTCCACTTT	CASSSPGGNGSPLHF
TRBV19	few	.	TRBJ1-5	TGTGCCAGTAAGAGAACAGCCTATAGCAATCAGCCCCAGCATTTT	CASKRTAYSNQPQHF
TRBV20-1	.	.	TRBJ1-4	TGCAGTGCTAGTTCGGGGGGGGACAATGAAAAACTGTTTTTT	CSASSGGDNEKLFF
TRBV18	many	TRBD1	TRBJ2-3	TGTGCCAGCTCAAGACAGGGGGCAAACTATGCAGATACGCAGTATTTT	CASSRQGANYADTQYF